This T cell receptor beta chain was captured by sequencing in a study of PD-1 blockade in classical Hodgkin lymphoma. Study-wide results and limits: Prior therapy or disease activity may underlie the repertoire differences, whose causes remain undefined. Complete responders' baseline diversity resembled that of newly diagnosed patients. The CD4+ diversity rise by C4D1 was clearest in complete responders. Excluded were patients who started nivolumab under 1 year after ASCT, a group that had lower diversity.

All trial patients relapsed after autologous stem cell transplantation. Notes on this clone: Its target is unknown.

The protocol was immunoSEQ multiplex PCR, while the TCRdb copy is restricted to in-frame clones and leaves out a portion. The sample contains 40,000 to 45,000 clones, roughly 78% of which appear only once. CDR3 length: 13 amino acids. Per germline, CDR1 MNHNY and CDR2 SVGAGI (reference sequence). Deletions cut 2 bases from V and 4 bases from J, with 6 bases between. The TCR sequence derives from a human donor with classical Hodgkin lymphoma. This sample comprised peripheral blood mononuclear cells (PBMCs), obtained at baseline. The chain employs TRBV6-6 and TRBJ1-3; D gene uncertain. The DNA for the CDR3 is TGTGCCAGCAGTTACCTAGAGGGAAACACCATATATTTT. It specifies CASSYLEGNTIYF.